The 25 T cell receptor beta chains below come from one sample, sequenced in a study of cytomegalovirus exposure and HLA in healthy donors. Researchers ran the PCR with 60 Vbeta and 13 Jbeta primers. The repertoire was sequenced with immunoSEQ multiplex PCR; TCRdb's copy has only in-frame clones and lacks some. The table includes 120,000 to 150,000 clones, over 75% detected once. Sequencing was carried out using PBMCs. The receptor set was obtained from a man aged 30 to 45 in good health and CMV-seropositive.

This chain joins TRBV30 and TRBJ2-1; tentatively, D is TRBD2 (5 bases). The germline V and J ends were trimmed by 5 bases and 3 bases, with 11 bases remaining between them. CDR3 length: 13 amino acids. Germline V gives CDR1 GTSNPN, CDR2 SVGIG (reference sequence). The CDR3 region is CAWRAGSYNEQFF. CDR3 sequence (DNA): TGTGCCTGGCGGGCGGGCAGCTACAATGAGCAGTTCTTC.

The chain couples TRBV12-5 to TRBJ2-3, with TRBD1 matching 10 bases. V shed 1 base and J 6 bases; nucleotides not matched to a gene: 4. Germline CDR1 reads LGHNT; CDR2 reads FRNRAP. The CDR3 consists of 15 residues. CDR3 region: CASGLGDRGVDTQYF. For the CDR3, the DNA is TGTGCTAGTGGTTTGGGGGACAGGGGTGTGGATACGCAGTATTTT.

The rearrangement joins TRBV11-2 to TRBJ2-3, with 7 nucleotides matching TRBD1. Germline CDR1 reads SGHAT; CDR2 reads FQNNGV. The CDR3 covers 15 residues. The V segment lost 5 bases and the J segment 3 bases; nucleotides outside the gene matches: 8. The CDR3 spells CASSEQGHRTDTQYF. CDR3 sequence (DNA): TGTGCCAGCAGCGAACAGGGGCACCGGACAGATACGCAGTATTTT.

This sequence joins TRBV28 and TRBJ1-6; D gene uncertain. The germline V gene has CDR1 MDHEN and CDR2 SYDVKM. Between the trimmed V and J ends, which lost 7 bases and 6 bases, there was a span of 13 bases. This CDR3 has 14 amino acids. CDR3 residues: CASTRGRTNSPLHF. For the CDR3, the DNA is TGTGCCAGCACCCGGGGTAGGACTAATTCACCCCTCCACTTT.

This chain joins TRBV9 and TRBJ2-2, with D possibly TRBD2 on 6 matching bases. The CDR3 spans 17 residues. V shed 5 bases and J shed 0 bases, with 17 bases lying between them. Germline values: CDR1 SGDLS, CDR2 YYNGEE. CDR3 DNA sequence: TGTGCCAGCAGGCCCCTGGGGGGACCAGCGAACACCGGGGAGCTGTTTTTT. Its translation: CASRPLGGPANTGELFF.

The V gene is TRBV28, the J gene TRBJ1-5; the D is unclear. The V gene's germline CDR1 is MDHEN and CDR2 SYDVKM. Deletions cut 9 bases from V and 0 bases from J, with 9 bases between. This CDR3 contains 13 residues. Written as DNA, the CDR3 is TGTGCCAGTTGGCAAAATAGCAATCAGCCCCAGCATTTT. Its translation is CASWQNSNQPQHF.

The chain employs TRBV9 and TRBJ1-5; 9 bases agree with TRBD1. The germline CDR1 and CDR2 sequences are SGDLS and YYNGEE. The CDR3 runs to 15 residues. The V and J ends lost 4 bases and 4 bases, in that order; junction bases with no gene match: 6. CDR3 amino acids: CASSRGQGVNQPQHF. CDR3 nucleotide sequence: TGTGCCAGCAGCCGGGGACAGGGTGTAAATCAGCCCCAGCATTTT.

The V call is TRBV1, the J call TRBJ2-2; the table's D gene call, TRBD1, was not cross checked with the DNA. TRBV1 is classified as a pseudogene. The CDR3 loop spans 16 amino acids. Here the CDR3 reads CTSSQAGQGNTGELFF. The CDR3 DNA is TGCACCAGCAGCCAAGCGGGACAGGGAAACACCGGGGAGCTGTTTTTT.

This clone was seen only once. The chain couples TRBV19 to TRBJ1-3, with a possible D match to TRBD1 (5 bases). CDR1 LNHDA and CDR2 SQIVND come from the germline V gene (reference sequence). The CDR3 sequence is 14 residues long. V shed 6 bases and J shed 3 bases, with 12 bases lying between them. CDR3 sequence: CASSSGGNGNTIYF. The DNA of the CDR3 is TGTGCCAGTAGCTCGGGGGGAAATGGAAACACCATATATTTT.

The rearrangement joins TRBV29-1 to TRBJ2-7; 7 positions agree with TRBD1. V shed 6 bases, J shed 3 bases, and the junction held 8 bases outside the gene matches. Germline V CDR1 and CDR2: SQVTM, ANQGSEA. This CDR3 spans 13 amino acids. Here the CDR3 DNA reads TGCAGCGTACCGGGACAGAAGTTCTACGAGCAGTACTTC. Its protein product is CSVPGQKFYEQYF.

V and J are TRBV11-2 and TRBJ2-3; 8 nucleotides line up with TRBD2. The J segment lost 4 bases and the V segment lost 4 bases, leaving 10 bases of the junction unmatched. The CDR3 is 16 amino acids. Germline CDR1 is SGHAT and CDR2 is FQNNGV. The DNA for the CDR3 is TGTGCCAGCAGCTGGCGGAGCGGGAGTGGTGCAGATACGCAGTATTTT. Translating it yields CASSWRSGSGADTQYF.

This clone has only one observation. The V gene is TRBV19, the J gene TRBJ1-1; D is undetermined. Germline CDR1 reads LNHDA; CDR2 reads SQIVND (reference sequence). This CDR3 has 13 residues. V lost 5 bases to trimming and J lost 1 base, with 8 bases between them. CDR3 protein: CASSFYGNTEAFF. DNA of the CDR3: TGTGCCAGTAGTTTCTACGGGAACACTGAAGCTTTCTTT. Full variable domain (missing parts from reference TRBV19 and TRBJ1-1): DGGITQSPKYLFRKEGQNVTLSCEQNLNHDAMYWYRQDPGQGLRLIYYSQIVNDFQKGDIAEGYSVSREKKESFPLTVTSAQKNPTAFYLCASSFYGNTEAFFGQGTRLTVV.

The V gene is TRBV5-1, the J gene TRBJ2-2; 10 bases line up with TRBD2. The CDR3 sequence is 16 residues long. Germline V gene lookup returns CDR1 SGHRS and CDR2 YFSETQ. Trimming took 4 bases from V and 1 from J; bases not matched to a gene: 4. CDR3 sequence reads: CASSLLAGGNTGELFF. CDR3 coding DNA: TGCGCCAGCAGCCTCTTAGCGGGAGGGAACACCGGGGAGCTGTTTTTT.

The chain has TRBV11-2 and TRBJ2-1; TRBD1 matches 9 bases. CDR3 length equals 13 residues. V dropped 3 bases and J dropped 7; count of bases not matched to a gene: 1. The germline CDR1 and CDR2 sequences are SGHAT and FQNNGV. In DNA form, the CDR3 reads TGTGCCAGCAGCTTGGGGACAGGGAATGAGCAGTTCTTC. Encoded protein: CASSLGTGNEQFF.

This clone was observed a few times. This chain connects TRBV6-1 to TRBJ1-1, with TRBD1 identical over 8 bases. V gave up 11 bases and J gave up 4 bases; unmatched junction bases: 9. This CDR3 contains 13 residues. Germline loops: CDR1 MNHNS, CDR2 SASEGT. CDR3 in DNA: TGTGCCGCACGACAGGGGTTGGGCACTGAAGCTTTCTTT. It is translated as CAARQGLGTEAFF.

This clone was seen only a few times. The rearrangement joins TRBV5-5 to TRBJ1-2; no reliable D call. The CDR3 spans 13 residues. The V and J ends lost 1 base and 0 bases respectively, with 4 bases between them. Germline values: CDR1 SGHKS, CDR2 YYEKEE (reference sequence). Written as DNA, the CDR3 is TGTGCCAGCAGCTTGACAGCTAACTATGGCTACACCTTC. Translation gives CASSLTANYGYTF.

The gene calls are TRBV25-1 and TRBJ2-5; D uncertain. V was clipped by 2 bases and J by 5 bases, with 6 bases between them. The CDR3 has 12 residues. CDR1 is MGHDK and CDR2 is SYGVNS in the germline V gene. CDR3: CASSEPPETQYF. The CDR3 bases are TGTGCCAGCAGTGAACCCCCGGAGACCCAGTACTTC. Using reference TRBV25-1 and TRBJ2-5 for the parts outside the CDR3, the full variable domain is EADIYQTPRYLVIGTGKKITLECSQTMGHDKMYWYQQDPGMELHLIHYSYGVNSTEKGDLSSESTVSRIRTEHFPLTLESARPSHTSQYLCASSEPPETQYFGPGTRLLVL.

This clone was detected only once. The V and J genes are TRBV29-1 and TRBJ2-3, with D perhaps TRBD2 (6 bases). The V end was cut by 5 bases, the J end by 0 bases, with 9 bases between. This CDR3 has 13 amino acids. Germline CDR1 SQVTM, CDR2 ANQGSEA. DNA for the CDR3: TGCAGCGTTATTCGGGGGAGCACAGATACGCAGTATTTT. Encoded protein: CSVIRGSTDTQYF.

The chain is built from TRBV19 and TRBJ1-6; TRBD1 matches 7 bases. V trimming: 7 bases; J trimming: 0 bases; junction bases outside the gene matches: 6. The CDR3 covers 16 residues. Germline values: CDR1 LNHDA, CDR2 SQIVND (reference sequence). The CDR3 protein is CASTSRGSSYNSPLHF. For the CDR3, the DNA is TGTGCCAGTACCTCCAGGGGGAGCTCCTATAATTCACCCCTCCACTTT.

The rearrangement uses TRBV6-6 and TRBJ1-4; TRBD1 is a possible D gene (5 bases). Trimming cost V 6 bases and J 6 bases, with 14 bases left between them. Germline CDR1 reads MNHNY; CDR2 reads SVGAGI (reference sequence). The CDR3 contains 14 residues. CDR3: CASSRRGRDEKLFF. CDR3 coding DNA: TGTGCCAGCAGCCGCCGGGGGAGGGATGAAAAACTGTTTTTT.

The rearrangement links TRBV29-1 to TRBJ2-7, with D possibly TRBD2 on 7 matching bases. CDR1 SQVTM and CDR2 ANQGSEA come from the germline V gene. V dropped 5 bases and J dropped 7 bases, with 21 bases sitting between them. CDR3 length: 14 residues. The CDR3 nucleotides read TGCAGCGTTTTAGGTCGGGGGGCTTTTGGGGAGCAGTACTTC. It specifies CSVLGRGAFGEQYF.

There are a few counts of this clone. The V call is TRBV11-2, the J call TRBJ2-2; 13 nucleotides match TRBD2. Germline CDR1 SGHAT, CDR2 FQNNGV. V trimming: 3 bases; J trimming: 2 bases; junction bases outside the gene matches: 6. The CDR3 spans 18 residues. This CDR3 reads CASSLGTSGVGNTGELFF. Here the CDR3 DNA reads TGTGCCAGCAGCTTGGGGACTAGCGGGGTTGGTAACACCGGGGAGCTGTTTTTT.

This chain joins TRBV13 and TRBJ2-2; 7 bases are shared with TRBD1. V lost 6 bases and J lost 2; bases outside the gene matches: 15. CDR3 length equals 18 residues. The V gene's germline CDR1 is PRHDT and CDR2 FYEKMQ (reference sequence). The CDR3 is CASSPSGLQGYNTGELFF. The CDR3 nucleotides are TGTGCCAGCAGTCCCAGCGGATTACAGGGGTATAACACCGGGGAGCTGTTTTTT.

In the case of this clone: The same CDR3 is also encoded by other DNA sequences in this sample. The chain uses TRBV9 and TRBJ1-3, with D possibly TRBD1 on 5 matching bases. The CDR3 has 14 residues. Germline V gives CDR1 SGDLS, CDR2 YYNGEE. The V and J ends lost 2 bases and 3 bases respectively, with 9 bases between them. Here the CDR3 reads CASSVQGFGNTIYF. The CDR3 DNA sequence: TGTGCCAGCAGCGTTCAGGGTTTTGGAAACACCATATATTTT.

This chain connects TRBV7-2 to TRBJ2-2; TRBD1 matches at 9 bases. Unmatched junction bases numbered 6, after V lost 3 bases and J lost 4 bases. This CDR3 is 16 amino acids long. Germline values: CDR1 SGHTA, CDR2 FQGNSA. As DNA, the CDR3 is TGTGCCAGCAGCTTGGACAGGGGTTCGGCCACCGGGGAGCTGTTTTTT. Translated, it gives CASSLDRGSATGELFF.